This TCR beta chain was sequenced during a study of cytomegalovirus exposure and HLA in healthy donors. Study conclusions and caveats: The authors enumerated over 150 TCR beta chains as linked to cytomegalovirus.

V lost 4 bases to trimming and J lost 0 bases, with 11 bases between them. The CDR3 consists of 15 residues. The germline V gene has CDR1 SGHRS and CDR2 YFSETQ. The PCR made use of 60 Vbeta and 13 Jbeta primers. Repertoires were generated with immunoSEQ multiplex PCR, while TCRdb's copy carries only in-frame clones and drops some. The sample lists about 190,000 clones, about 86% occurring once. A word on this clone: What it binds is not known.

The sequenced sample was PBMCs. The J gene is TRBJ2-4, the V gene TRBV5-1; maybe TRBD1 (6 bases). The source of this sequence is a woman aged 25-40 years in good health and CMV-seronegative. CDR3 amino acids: CASSGDTIAKNIQYF. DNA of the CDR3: TGCGCCAGCAGCGGGGACACCATAGCCAAAAACATTCAGTACTTC. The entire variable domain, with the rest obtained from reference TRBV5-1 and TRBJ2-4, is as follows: KAGVTQTPRYLIKTRGQQVTLSCSPISGHRSVSWYQQTPGQGLQFLFEYFSETQRNKGNFPGRFSGRQFSNSRSEMNVSTLELGDSALYLCASSGDTIAKNIQYFGAGTRLSVL.